These 30 T cell receptor beta chains originate from one sample sequenced in a study of identical twins. One entry per CDR3 protein results from TCRdb running MiXCR on the 5' RACE reads. Seen here are approximately 590,000 distinct CDR3 sequences, 9.6% observed once, and the top ten hold under 3%. These sequences were also reported in another study, on yellow fever vaccine responses in identical twins.

Material for sequencing was PBMCs. The receptors originated from a woman aged 18-29 years in good health.

This sequence joins TRBV5-1 and TRBJ2-5; possibly TRBD1 for D (6 bases). This CDR3 region has 15 residues. Germline lookup yields CDR1 SGHRS and CDR2 YFSETQ. The V end was cut by 0 bases, the J end by 2 bases, with 11 bases between. CDR3 DNA sequence: TGCGCCAGCAGCTTGGCACAGGGATCACAAGAGACCCAGTACTTC. Translating it yields CASSLAQGSQETQYF.

This clonotype was seen at least ten times. This chain joins TRBV4-1 and TRBJ1-1, with D hard to call. The germline V and J ends were trimmed by 4 bases and 8 bases, with 17 bases remaining between them. Germline loops: CDR1 MGHRA, CDR2 YSYEKL. CDR3 size: 14 residues. The CDR3 protein is CASSLEGGRPEAFF. CDR3 coding DNA: TGCGCCAGCAGCCTAGAGGGCGGACGCCCCGAAGCTTTCTTT.

The chain uses TRBV7-9 and TRBJ2-2; D is ambiguous. Trimming pared 1 base from V and 7 bases from J, leaving 4 bases between. There are 12 residues in the CDR3. The germline V gene has CDR1 SEHNR and CDR2 FQNEAQ (reference sequence). CDR3 nucleotide sequence: TGTGCCAGCAGCTTAGAGCTCGGGGAGCTGTTTTTT. Its translation: CASSLELGELFF.

This clonotype was detected only a few times. The V call is TRBV4-2, the J call TRBJ2-3; no firm D call. V lost 2 bases and J lost 5, with 8 bases in between. The CDR3 has 13 residues. CDR1 LGHNA and CDR2 YNFKEQ come from the germline V gene. CDR3 sequence (DNA): TGTGCCAGCAGCCAACGACTGCGAGATACGCAGTATTTT. This encodes CASSQRLRDTQYF.

This clonotype was counted only a few times. This rearrangement joins TRBV20-1 to TRBJ2-7, with 11 nucleotides matching TRBD2. From germline, CDR1 is DFQATT and CDR2 SNEGSKA (reference sequence). With V trimmed by 3 bases and J by 6 bases, 7 bases remained unmatched. CDR3 length: 14 amino acids. In nucleotides, the CDR3 is TGCAGTGCTAGTCAACTAGCGGGAGCGTCCGAGCAGTACTTC. Encoded protein: CSASQLAGASEQYF.

The V gene is TRBV7-9, the J gene TRBJ2-7; D may be TRBD2 (7 bases). This CDR3 is built from 12 residues. CDR1 is SEHNR, CDR2 FQNEAQ, per germline (reference sequence). V gave up 11 bases and J gave up 6 bases, with 17 bases separating them. The CDR3, as DNA: TGTGCCGGGCGGGGGCTGGTCCGCGAGCAGTACTTC. This codes for CAGRGLVREQYF.

This clonotype was seen repeatedly, ten times or more. The chain recombines TRBV10-3 with TRBJ2-7; no clear D. This CDR3 has 12 amino acids. Trimming removed 3 bases at V and 6 bases at J, with 9 bases between. CDR1 is ENHRY, CDR2 SYGVKD, per germline. CDR3 residues: CAISERFREQYF. CDR3 sequence (DNA): TGTGCCATCAGTGAAAGGTTCCGCGAGCAGTACTTC.

This clonotype was seen many times. This CDR3 reads CASSPRGLADANEQFF. As DNA, the CDR3 is TGTGCCAGCAGTCCGCGGGGACTAGCGGACGCGAATGAGCAGTTCTTC. The J gene is TRBJ2-1, the V gene TRBV27; 11 positions match TRBD2. After removal of 5 bases from V and 7 bases from J, the junction contained 10 bases not matched to a gene. CDR3 length equals 16 residues. The germline CDR1 and CDR2 sequences are MNHEY and SMNVEV (reference sequence).

This clonotype was counted many times. The rearrangement links TRBV12-3 or TRBV12-4 to TRBJ2-2; the D gene is possibly TRBD2 (5 bases). The CDR3 extends over 16 amino acids. V was cut by 0 bases and J by 5 bases, with 13 bases left in between. CDR3 sequence: CASSLAGAVVTGELFF. The CDR3 coding sequence is TGTGCCAGCAGTTTAGCGGGAGCTGTTGTGACCGGGGAGCTGTTTTTT.

The chain uses TRBV12-5 and TRBJ2-1; 8 bases are shared with TRBD2. Trimming cost V 5 bases and J 8 bases; bases outside gene matches: 11. CDR1 is LGHNT and CDR2 is FRNRAP in the germline V gene. The CDR3 runs 15 residues. The CDR3 bases are TGTGCTAGTGGTCGCACTAGCGGCCCCTTGGATGAGCAGTTCTTC. Protein sequence: CASGRTSGPLDEQFF. The complete variable domain, with remaining parts taken from reference TRBV12-5 and TRBJ2-1, reads DARVTQTPRHKVTEMGQEVTMRCQPILGHNTVFWYRQTMMQGLELLAYFRNRAPLDDSGMPKDRFSAEMPDATLATLKIQPSEPRDSAVYFCASGRTSGPLDEQFFGPGTRLTVL.

In this sample, this clonotype turned up many times. The chain joins TRBV5-5 to TRBJ2-1, with D possibly being TRBD1 (6 bases). V was trimmed by 2 bases and J by 4 bases, leaving 16 bases between them. CDR1 and CDR2 (germline): SGHKS, YYEKEE (reference sequence). The CDR3 runs to 16 residues. The CDR3 here is CASSFDIQGGYNEQFF. CDR3 DNA sequence: TGTGCCAGCAGCTTCGATATACAGGGCGGGTACAATGAGCAGTTCTTC. Filled out from reference TRBV5-5 and TRBJ2-1, the complete variable domain reads DAGVTQSPTHLIKTRGQQVTLRCSPISGHKSVSWYQQVLGQGPQFIFQYYEKEERGRGNFPDRFSARQFPNYSSELNVNALLLGDSALYLCASSFDIQGGYNEQFFGPGTRLTVL.

This clonotype was detected many times. The CDR3: CASTIATGGTYEQYF. The CDR3, as DNA: TGTGCCAGCACCATCGCGACAGGGGGTACCTACGAGCAGTACTTC. The chain uses TRBV27 and TRBJ2-7, with TRBD1 identical over 9 bases. Germline V gene data show CDR1 as MNHEY and CDR2 as SMNVEV (reference sequence). Trimming removed 7 bases from V and 2 bases from J; junction bases left unmatched: 9. The CDR3 length is 15 residues.

This chain joins TRBV6-1 and TRBJ2-1, with TRBD2 identical over 7 bases. This CDR3 comprises 13 residues. Trimming at V came to 6 bases and at J to 9 bases, leaving 8 bases not matched to a gene. Per germline, CDR1 MNHNS and CDR2 SASEGT. DNA of the CDR3: TGTGCCAGCAGGGTCGGGGGACTATTTGAGCAGTTCTTC. Translation gives CASRVGGLFEQFF.

This clonotype has a handful of counts. The chain recombines TRBV3-1 with TRBJ2-5; D may be TRBD1 (6 bases). This CDR3 has 17 residues. The ends were cut back, 1 base at V and 5 bases at J, with 20 bases in the middle. CDR1 and CDR2 (germline): LGHDT, YNNKEL (reference sequence). The CDR3 DNA reads TGTGCCAGCAGCCAAGCCACGCATTTTGGGGGCCCGGAGACCCAGTACTTC. It specifies CASSQATHFGGPETQYF.

Ten or more counts support this clonotype. The chain carries TRBV5-1 and TRBJ2-3; the D gene is possibly TRBD2 (5 bases). CDR1 SGHRS and CDR2 YFSETQ come from the germline V gene. The V and J ends lost 1 base and 2 bases respectively, with 8 bases between them. This CDR3 spans 14 amino acids. This CDR3 reads CASSLSGNTDTQYF. The CDR3 DNA reads TGCGCCAGCAGCTTGTCGGGGAACACAGATACGCAGTATTTT.

About this clonotype itself: At one end the junction does not follow the germline gene, possibly because of a read error. The chain carries TRBV20-1 and TRBJ2-1, with 11 bases aligning to TRBD2. Germline V gene lookup returns CDR1 DFQATT and CDR2 SNEGSKA (reference sequence). The CDR3 runs 16 residues. The CDR3 protein is CCAEDSGRAAYNEQFF. As DNA, the CDR3 is TGCTGTGCCGAAGATAGCGGGAGGGCGGCCTACAATGAGCAGTTCTTC.

This clonotype was detected ten times or more. This sequence joins TRBV28 and TRBJ2-7, with D maybe TRBD2 (6 bases). This CDR3 contains 14 residues. The germline V gene encodes CDR1 MDHEN and CDR2 SYDVKM. V was shortened by 5 bases and J by 3 bases, with 14 bases between the two germline ends. The CDR3 here is CASSISGLHYEQYF. The DNA of the CDR3 is TGTGCCAGCAGTATTTCGGGACTCCACTACGAGCAGTACTTC.

This clonotype has ten or more counts. The chain employs TRBV7-9 and TRBJ2-1, with D possibly matching TRBD2 (6 bases). Per germline, CDR1 SEHNR and CDR2 FQNEAQ (reference sequence). The CDR3 is 16 residues long. Trimming left V 2 bases short and J 0 bases short, with 11 bases between. The chain's CDR3 is CASSLSGRGSYNEQFF. The CDR3 region has the DNA TGTGCCAGCAGCTTATCCGGGAGAGGCTCCTACAATGAGCAGTTCTTC.

This clonotype appeared a few times. The chain joins TRBV18 to TRBJ2-2; tentatively, D is TRBD2 (5 bases). Germline values: CDR1 KGHSH, CDR2 LQKENI. The V and J ends lost 1 base and 17 bases respectively, with 26 bases between them. The CDR3 runs 16 residues. In DNA form, the CDR3 reads TGTGCCAGCTCACCACTCATGGTACAAAACACCGGGGAGCGTTTTTTT. Its translation is CASSPLMVQNTGERFF.

This clonotype was observed a few times. The CDR3 reads CSAWVSYEQYF. In nucleotides, the CDR3 is TGCAGCGCCTGGGTGTCCTACGAGCAGTACTTC. The J gene is TRBJ2-7, the V gene TRBV29-1; D gene ambiguous. This CDR3 is built from 11 residues. V gave up 7 bases and J gave up 1 base, with 8 bases separating them. The germline gives CDR1 SQVTM, CDR2 ANQGSEA.

V and J are TRBV3-1 and TRBJ2-5; TRBD1 is a possible D gene (6 bases). The CDR3 has 20 residues. V was shortened by 8 bases and J by 2 bases, with 33 bases between the two germline ends. Looked up from germline, CDR1 is LGHDT and CDR2 is YNNKEL (reference sequence). CDR3 bases: TGTGCCAGCGGAACCCCGTACCCATTTCCCCATCGGACAGTTCAAGAGACCCAGTACTTC. This encodes CASGTPYPFPHRTVQETQYF.

This clonotype was found a few times. The chain has TRBV7-2 and TRBJ2-7, with 7 nucleotides matching TRBD1. Germline V gives CDR1 SGHTA, CDR2 FQGNSA. This CDR3 is built from 13 residues. V was pared by 4 bases and J by 10 bases, with 10 bases of the junction left unmatched. The CDR3 loop is CASSSSGQWEQYF. The CDR3 coding sequence is TGTGCCAGCAGCTCATCGGGACAGTGGGAACAGTACTTC.

V gene TRBV7-3 combines with J gene TRBJ2-2; possibly TRBD2 for D (6 bases). This CDR3 is built from 12 residues. V was cut by 5 bases and J by 7 bases, with 8 bases left in between. CDR1 and CDR2 (germline): SGHTA, FQGTGA. The CDR3 loop is CASSVSGGELFF. CDR3 DNA: TGTGCCAGCAGCGTTAGCGGCGGGGAGCTGTTTTTT.

For this clonotype: A much larger clone is a single base away; this may be a read error. The CDR3 region is CASSLEPSGRETQYF. The CDR3 bases are TGTGCCAGCAGCTTAGAGCCTAGCGGGAGGGAGACCCAGTACTTC. V usage is TRBV7-9 and J usage is TRBJ2-5, with 11 nucleotides matching TRBD2. This CDR3 has 15 amino acids. CDR1 and CDR2 from the germline V gene are SEHNR and FQNEAQ (reference sequence). V trimming: 1 base; J trimming: 5 bases; junction bases outside the gene matches: 3.

The chain uses TRBV29-1 and TRBJ1-1, with unresolved D. Germline V gives CDR1 SQVTM, CDR2 ANQGSEA. The CDR3 has 14 amino acids. V was cut by 6 bases and J by 0 bases, with 14 bases left in between. CDR3 DNA sequence: TGCAGCGTAGTCGACGGGAACATGAACACTGAAGCTTTCTTT. Its translation is CSVVDGNMNTEAFF.

This clonotype occurred a few times. The chain links TRBV4-3 to TRBJ2-5; 12 nucleotides line up with TRBD2. The junction had 14 bases not matched to a gene; V was cut back by 1 base and J by 5 bases. Germline CDR1 LGHNA, CDR2 YSLEER. This CDR3 region has 19 residues. CDR3 protein: CASSQATIPGLAGGETQYF. The CDR3 DNA follows: TGCGCCAGCAGCCAAGCCACCATTCCGGGACTAGCGGGCGGGGAGACCCAGTACTTC.

In this sample, this clonotype turned up a few times. This chain links TRBV5-1 with TRBJ1-2; 7 bases match TRBD1. There are 13 residues in the CDR3. With 5 bases clipped from V and 8 bases from J, the junction kept 9 bases outside the gene matches. The V gene's germline CDR1 is SGHRS and CDR2 YFSETQ. The CDR3 protein is CASSPTQGDGYTF. The CDR3 nucleotides are TGCGCCAGCAGTCCGACTCAGGGGGACGGCTACACCTTC.

The genes are TRBV15 and TRBJ2-7; D unclear. Trimming took 5 bases from V and 4 from J, leaving 12 bases between them. There are 13 residues in the CDR3. Germline loops: CDR1 LNHNV, CDR2 YYDKDF (reference sequence). As DNA, the CDR3 is TGTGCCACCAGCGAATGGTCAAAGTACGAGCAGTACTTC. It encodes CATSEWSKYEQYF. Using reference TRBV15 and TRBJ2-7 for the parts outside the CDR3, the full variable domain is DAMVIQNPRYQVTQFGKPVTLSCSQTLNHNVMYWYQQKSSQAPKLLFHYYDKDFNNEADTPDNFQSRRPNTSFCFLDIRSPGLGDTAMYLCATSEWSKYEQYFGPGTRLTVT.

CDR3 sequence reads: CSARVPRSSGRWWGTDTQYF. CDR3 coding DNA: TGCAGTGCTAGAGTGCCACGTTCATCAGGGAGGTGGTGGGGCACAGATACGCAGTATTTT. This chain connects TRBV20-1 to TRBJ2-3, with D possibly being TRBD2 (6 bases). The CDR3 extends over 20 amino acids. The germline V gene has CDR1 DFQATT and CDR2 SNEGSKA (reference sequence). V gave up 1 base and J gave up 1 base, with 27 bases separating them.

The V gene is TRBV7-2, the J gene TRBJ1-5, with 12 positions matching TRBD1. CDR1 SGHTA and CDR2 FQGNSA come from the germline V gene. This CDR3 has 16 amino acids. V lost 5 bases and J lost 7; bases outside the gene matches: 9. CDR3 DNA: TGTGCCAGCAGCGATCGGGACAGGGGGCCGGGGCAGCCCCAGCATTTT. Translating it yields CASSDRDRGPGQPQHF.